Listed below are T cell receptor beta chains from one sample, sequenced in a study of shared clonotypes between healthy human individuals. This table comes from immunoSEQ multiplex PCR, and its TCRdb copy is limited to in-frame clones, with some not included. The top ten clones hold under 2% of a sample with millions of clones, about 93% of them seen once. Sequences were obtained from naive CD8+ T cells from PBMCs. The receptor set was obtained from a man aged 18 to 29 in good health. Some clones in this sample may be carry-over from other donors' samples. Each CDR3 is given without its conserved first and last residue.

CDR3,J,V
AISDLYIGRRTDTQY,TRBJ2-3,TRBV10-3
ASSPLSGGQF,TRBJ2-1,TRBV28
ASSLPPRLGGLEQY,TRBJ2-7,TRBV16
ASRGRGAFTEAF,TRBJ1-1,TRBV28
ASSIGVRRSGNTIY,TRBJ1-3,TRBV19
ASSPAVAYEQY,TRBJ2-7,TRBV5-1
ASSPGDEGNEKLF,TRBJ1-4,TRBV4-2
ARVRGRGTDTQY,TRBJ2-3,TRBV7-4
ASSPLGQFSTDTQY,TRBJ2-3,TRBV4-3
ASSLKLSGNTIY,TRBJ1-3,TRBV5-6
ASSPSGDTEAF,TRBJ1-1,TRBV7-9
ASSWDGQETQY,TRBJ2-5,TRBV6-5
ASSVGDWGRSGYT,TRBJ1-2,TRBV9
ASSLPPRY,TRBJ2-7,TRBV28
ASGVDPRETQY,TRBJ2-5,TRBV9
ASARRRNEQF,TRBJ2-1,TRBV2
ASSAGTGKPYEQY,TRBJ2-7,TRBV28
AISGQRTDTDTQY,TRBJ2-3,TRBV10-3
ASSPGQNILYGYT,TRBJ1-2,TRBV5-5
ASRAGLGQPQH,TRBJ1-5,TRBV7-9
ASSWTSGDLQETQY,TRBJ2-5,TRBV28
SAGGGGWADTQY,TRBJ2-3,TRBV29-1
ASNLAGGPDTGELF,TRBJ2-2,TRBV4-3
ASSQDWGTWDTGELF,TRBJ2-2,TRBV4-1
ASSQDRSGGDGYEQY,TRBJ2-7,TRBV4-3
ASSLGGGSYNEQF,TRBJ2-1,TRBV4-1
ASSSTWGWGQQETQY,TRBJ2-5,TRBV9
ASSAQQGSGNTIY,TRBJ1-3,TRBV9
ASSQDGTANQPQH,TRBJ1-5,TRBV4-3
ASSPSGQLNEKLF,TRBJ1-4,TRBV7-9
ASSLRQGVQPQH,TRBJ1-5,TRBV28
ASSTGPAYEQY,TRBJ2-7,TRBV7-6
ASRLRTSGANVLT,TRBJ2-6,TRBV6-1
ASSPGQGISGNTIY,TRBJ1-3,TRBV5-4
ASSSAWASEAF,TRBJ1-1,TRBV28
ASSQDGTEVAWDTEAF,TRBJ1-1,TRBV4-2
SVRQGGLREQY,TRBJ2-7,TRBV29-1
ASSEVPVRATAYGYT,TRBJ1-2,TRBV2
ASSTKRENEQF,TRBJ2-1,TRBV7-8
ASSSRTSVNTEAF,TRBJ1-1,TRBV19
ASSSDRTAYNEQF,TRBJ2-1,TRBV5-4
ASSQWRDYEQY,TRBJ2-7,TRBV5-6
ASSLAWGGTDTQY,TRBJ2-3,TRBV9
ATGAPEAF,TRBJ1-1,TRBV28
ASSPEGLADEQF,TRBJ2-1,TRBV6-5
ASSVGARAGANVLT,TRBJ2-6,TRBV9
ASSELVRREAIDEQF,TRBJ2-1,TRBV25-1
ASSSDRGSPSYEQY,TRBJ2-7,TRBV6-6
ASSPGLFAEAF,TRBJ1-1,TRBV2
ASSPRPGGSLFSGANVLT,TRBJ2-6,TRBV7-3
ASSLGNPQETQY,TRBJ2-5,TRBV5-8
ASSYSGTMNTEAF,TRBJ1-1,TRBV6-5
ASSYSAGSLGETQY,TRBJ2-5,TRBV6-6
ATSRGSPSYEQY,TRBJ2-7,TRBV15